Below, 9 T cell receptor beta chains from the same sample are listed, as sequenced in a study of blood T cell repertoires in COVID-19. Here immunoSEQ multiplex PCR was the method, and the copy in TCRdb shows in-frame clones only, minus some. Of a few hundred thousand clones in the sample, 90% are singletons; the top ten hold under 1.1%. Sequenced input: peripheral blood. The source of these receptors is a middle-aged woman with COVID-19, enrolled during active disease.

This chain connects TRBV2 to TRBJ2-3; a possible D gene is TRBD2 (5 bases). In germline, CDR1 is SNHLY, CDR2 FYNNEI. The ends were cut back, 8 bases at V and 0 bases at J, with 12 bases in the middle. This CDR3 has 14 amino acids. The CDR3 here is CASRERDSTDTQYF. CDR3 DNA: TGTGCCAGCCGGGAAAGGGATAGCACAGATACGCAGTATTTT.

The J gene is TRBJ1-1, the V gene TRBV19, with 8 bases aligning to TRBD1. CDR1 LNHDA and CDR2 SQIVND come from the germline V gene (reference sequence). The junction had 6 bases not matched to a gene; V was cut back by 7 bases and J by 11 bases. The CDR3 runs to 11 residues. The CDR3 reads CASIGQGRAFF. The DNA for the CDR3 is TGTGCCAGTATAGGACAGGGTAGGGCTTTCTTT.

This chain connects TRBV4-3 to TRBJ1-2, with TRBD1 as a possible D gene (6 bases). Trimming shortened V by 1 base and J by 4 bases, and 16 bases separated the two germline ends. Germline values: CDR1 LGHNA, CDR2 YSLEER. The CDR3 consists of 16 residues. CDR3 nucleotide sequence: TGCGCCAGCAGCCAAGGCCTCGGGGGGCAGGGCTATGGCTACACCTTC. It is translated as CASSQGLGGQGYGYTF.

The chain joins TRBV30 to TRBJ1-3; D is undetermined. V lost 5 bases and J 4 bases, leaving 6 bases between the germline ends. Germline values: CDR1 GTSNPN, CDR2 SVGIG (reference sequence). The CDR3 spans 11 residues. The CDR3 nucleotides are TGTGCCTGGGAGGGAGGAAACACCATATATTTT. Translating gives CAWEGGNTIYF.

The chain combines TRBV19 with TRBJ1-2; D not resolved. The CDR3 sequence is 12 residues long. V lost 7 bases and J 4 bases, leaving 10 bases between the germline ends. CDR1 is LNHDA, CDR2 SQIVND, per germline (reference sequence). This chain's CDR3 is CASTDLGYGYTF. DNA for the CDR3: TGTGCCAGTACTGATCTAGGCTATGGCTACACCTTC.

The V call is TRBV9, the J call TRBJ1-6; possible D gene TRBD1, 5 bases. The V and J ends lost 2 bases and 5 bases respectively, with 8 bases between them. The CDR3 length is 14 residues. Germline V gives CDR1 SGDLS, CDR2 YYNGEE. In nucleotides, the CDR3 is TGTGCCAGCAGCGTTGGCAGGGATAATTCACCCCTCCACTTT. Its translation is CASSVGRDNSPLHF. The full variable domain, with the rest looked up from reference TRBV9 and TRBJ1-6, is DSGVTQTPKHLITATGQRVTLRCSPRSGDLSVYWYQQSLDQGLQFLIQYYNGEERAKGNILERFSAQQFPDLHSELNLSSLELGDSALYFCASSVGRDNSPLHFGNGTRLTVT.

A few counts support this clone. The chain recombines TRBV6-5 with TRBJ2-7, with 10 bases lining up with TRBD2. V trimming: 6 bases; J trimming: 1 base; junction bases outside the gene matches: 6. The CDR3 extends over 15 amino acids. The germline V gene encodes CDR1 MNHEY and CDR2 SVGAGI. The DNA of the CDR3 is TGTGCCAGCAGAATCGCTAGCGGGAGTTCCTACGAGCAGTACTTC. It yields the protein CASRIASGSSYEQYF.

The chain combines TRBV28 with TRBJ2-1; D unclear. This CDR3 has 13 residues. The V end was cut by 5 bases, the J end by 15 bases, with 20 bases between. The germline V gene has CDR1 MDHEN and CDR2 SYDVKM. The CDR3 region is CASSTSIATSWFF. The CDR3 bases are TGTGCCAGCAGTACTTCCATCGCTACGTCTTGGTTCTTC.

The CDR3 DNA follows: TGTGCCACCGCCGGGACAGACAATCAGCCCCAGCATTTT. Translating it yields CATAGTDNQPQHF. The V call is TRBV19, the J call TRBJ1-5; TRBD1 aligns across 7 bases. V lost 10 bases and J lost 3; bases outside the gene matches: 6. The CDR3 is made up of 13 amino acids. Germline values: CDR1 LNHDA, CDR2 SQIVND (reference sequence).